This TCR beta chain was sequenced during a study of blood T cell repertoires in COVID-19. Study-wide context: Sites in the United States, Italy and Spain provided acute and convalescent COVID-19 samples. Nucleic acid was either cDNA or gDNA, and it came from T cells, B-cell-depleted T cells, or PBMCs.

In the authors' methods: The authors estimated nucleated cell counts from reference gene primer amplification. Assay used: immunoSEQ multiplex PCR; TCRdb lists only in-frame clones, some missing. V and J calls and clone size come straight from that table; D and trimming were deduced from the DNA. In the table there are approximately 89,000 clones, 75% to 85% of which are singletons. The sequencing sample was made of peripheral blood. The receptor's source is a human donor in a cohort sampled during active COVID-19.

CDR3 in amino acids: CASRHGQGSTEAFF. The CDR3, as DNA: TGTGCCAGCAGACACGGACAGGGGAGCACTGAAGCTTTCTTT. The rearrangement joins TRBV28 to TRBJ1-1; 9 bases map to TRBD1. Germline CDR1 is MDHEN and CDR2 is SYDVKM. This CDR3 comprises 14 residues. V trimming: 6 bases; J trimming: 4 bases; junction bases outside the gene matches: 6. Variable domain in full (rest from reference TRBV28 and TRBJ1-1): DVKVTQSSRYLVKRTGEKVFLECVQDMDHENMFWYRQDPGLGLRLIYFSYDVKMKEKGDIPEGYSVSREKKERFSLILESASTNQTSMYLCASRHGQGSTEAFFGQGTRLTVV.